These 5 T cell receptor beta chains share one sample of origin, sequenced in a study of liver allograft versus peripheral blood T cells. Background on the study: The authors compared T cell receptor repertoires in transplanted livers with recipients' peripheral blood repertoires.

TCRdb reprocessed the reads with MiXCR, giving one entry per CDR3 protein. The table has 4,500 to 5,500 distinct CDR3 sequences, under 20% seen once. These receptor sequences come from a human patient who had a liver transplant. The graft donor may have contributed some T cells.

Sample share makes this clonotype medium-sized. The chain has TRBV15 and TRBJ2-1, with TRBD2 matching 10 bases. Germline V gene data show CDR1 as LNHNV and CDR2 as YYDKDF (reference sequence). V lost 4 bases to trimming and J lost 0 bases; unmatched junction nucleotides: 3. The CDR3 sequence is 16 residues long. The DNA of the CDR3 is TGTGCCACCAGCACTCCTAGCGGGAGCTCCTACAATGAGCAGTTCTTC. The encoded protein is CATSTPSGSSYNEQFF.

This clonotype was seen only a few times. CDR3 in amino acids: CASSAGQSYEQYF. The CDR3 region has the DNA TGTGCCAGCAGCGCGGGCCAGAGCTACGAGCAGTACTTC. The chain uses TRBV6-5 and TRBJ2-7; the D gene is possibly TRBD2 (5 bases). CDR1 and CDR2 from the germline V gene are MNHEY and SVGAGI. The CDR3 covers 13 residues. V lost 6 bases, J lost 3 bases, and 12 bases lay in between.

This clonotype is labeled medium-sized. The rearrangement joins TRBV19 to TRBJ2-2; possible D gene TRBD1, 6 bases. Trimming shortened V by 3 bases and J by 3 bases, and 11 bases separated the two germline ends. The CDR3 is made up of 15 amino acids. The germline V gene has CDR1 LNHDA and CDR2 SQIVND (reference sequence). DNA for the CDR3: TGTGCCAGTAGTATTAACAGGGCCCACACCGGGGAGCTGTTTTTT. Protein sequence: CASSINRAHTGELFF.

This chain links TRBV19 with TRBJ1-5; D not certain. The CDR3 runs 14 residues. Deletions cut 7 bases from V and 0 bases from J, with 10 bases between. Germline lookup yields CDR1 LNHDA and CDR2 SQIVND (reference sequence). In DNA, the CDR3 is TGTGCCAGTACTGGGCAGTTTAGCAATCAGCCCCAGCATTTT. Translation: CASTGQFSNQPQHF.

This clonotype is labeled medium-sized. The rearrangement uses TRBV19 and TRBJ1-3, with D possibly matching TRBD1 (5 bases). Trimming took 7 bases from V and 7 from J, leaving 20 bases between them. Germline CDR1 LNHDA, CDR2 SQIVND (reference sequence). The CDR3 extends over 15 amino acids. The CDR3 region is CASTLTAFGGNTIYF. The CDR3 coding sequence is TGTGCCAGTACCCTGACGGCTTTCGGGGGGAACACCATATATTTT.